This T cell receptor beta chain was captured by sequencing in a study of blood T cell repertoires in COVID-19. Study context: Acute-phase and convalescent COVID-19 samples originated in the United States, Italy and Spain. Sample material is recorded as cDNA or gDNA derived from T cells, B-cell-depleted T cells, or PBMCs.

The CDR3 consists of 14 residues. CDR1 is SGHNT, CDR2 YYREEE, per germline (reference sequence). Trimming at V came to 4 bases and at J to 5 bases, leaving 9 bases not matched to a gene. In the source study's methods: Quantification of nucleated cells was approximated via reference gene primer amplification. The method was immunoSEQ multiplex PCR; TCRdb's version includes in-frame clones alone and lacks a portion of them. Clone size and V and J calls were adopted from that table, with D and trimming inferred from the DNA. Among tens of thousands of clones, roughly 86% were seen once, and the ten largest hold over 20%.

The receptor's source is a woman over 75 in a cohort sampled during active or convalescent COVID-19. Sequencing was carried out using peripheral blood. The chain joins TRBV5-4 to TRBJ2-7, with TRBD1 matching 7 bases. The CDR3 bases are TGTGCCAGCAGCCCCCGGGACAGTGGTAACGAGCAGTACTTC. Translated, it gives CASSPRDSGNEQYF.